This TCR beta chain was identified in a study of blood T cell repertoires in COVID-19. About the research overall: Some COVID-19 samples were acute and others convalescent; all came from the United States, Italy and Spain. Nucleic acid was either cDNA or gDNA, and it came from T cells, B-cell-depleted T cells, or PBMCs.

Per the authors' pipeline: Estimation of nucleated cell counts was performed using reference gene primer amplification. Libraries were prepared by immunoSEQ multiplex PCR; TCRdb keeps only in-frame clonotypes and omits some of them. V, J and clone size are those of that table, while D and trimming were read from the DNA. The table has some 300,000 clones, more than 70% seen once. The V end lost 4 bases, the J end lost 2 bases, and 14 bases lay between the germline ends. This CDR3 is built from 15 residues. The V gene's germline CDR1 is LNHNV and CDR2 YYDKDF (reference sequence). Input material: peripheral blood. This receptor was taken from a young woman who had recovered from COVID-19. V and J are TRBV15 and TRBJ2-5; D is perhaps TRBD1 (6 bases). CDR3 DNA sequence: TGTGCCACCAGCATGATGGGACACCCTCAAGAGACCCAGTACTTC. Amino acids: CATSMMGHPQETQYF.